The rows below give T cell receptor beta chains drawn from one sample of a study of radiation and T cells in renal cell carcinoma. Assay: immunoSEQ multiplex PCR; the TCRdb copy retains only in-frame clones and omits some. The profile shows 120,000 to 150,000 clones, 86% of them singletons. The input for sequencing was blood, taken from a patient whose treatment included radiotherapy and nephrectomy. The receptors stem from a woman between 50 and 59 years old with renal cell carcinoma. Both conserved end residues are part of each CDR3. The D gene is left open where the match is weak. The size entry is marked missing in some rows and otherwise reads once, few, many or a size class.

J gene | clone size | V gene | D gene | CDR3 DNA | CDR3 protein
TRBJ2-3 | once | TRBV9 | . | TGTGCCAGCAGCGTAGAGGACTTAATGGATACGCAGTATTTT | CASSVEDLMDTQYF
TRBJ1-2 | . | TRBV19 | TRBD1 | TGTGCCAGTAGTATAGGTTACAGGGGTAACTATGGCTACACCTTC | CASSIGYRGNYGYTF
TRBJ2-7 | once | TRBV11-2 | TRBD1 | TGTGCCAGCAGCTTCGGACAGGGTACCAACGAGCAGTACTTC | CASSFGQGTNEQYF
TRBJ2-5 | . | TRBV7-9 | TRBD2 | TGTGCCAGCAACCCTGCGGGAGGGAAGTCAGAGACCCAGTACTTC | CASNPAGGKSETQYF
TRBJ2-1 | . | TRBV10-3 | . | TGTGCCATCGCGCGCGACAATGAGCAGTTCTTC | CAIARDNEQFF
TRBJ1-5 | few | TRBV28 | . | TGTGCCAGCAGTTCGGATCCCGGTTTAGCCCAGCATTTT | CASSSDPGLAQHF
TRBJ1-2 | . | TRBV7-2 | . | TGTGCCAGCAGCCCAGGGGCAGGCTACACCTTC | CASSPGAGYTF
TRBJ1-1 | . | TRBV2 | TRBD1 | TGTGCCAGCAGTGCCCGACAGGGGAGGAACACTGAAGCTTTCTTT | CASSARQGRNTEAFF
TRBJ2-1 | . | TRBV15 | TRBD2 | TGTGCCACCAGCAGAGGGCCCCCCGGGACTAGCGGGAGCACGCAGTTCTTC | CATSRGPPGTSGSTQFF
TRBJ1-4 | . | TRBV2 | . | TGTGCCAGCAGTGAACAGCAGGCAAGTAATGAAAAACTGTTTTTT | CASSEQQASNEKLFF
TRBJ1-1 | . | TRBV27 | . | TGTGCCAGCAGTAAGGGACGGAGGGACACTGAAGCTTTCTTT | CASSKGRRDTEAFF
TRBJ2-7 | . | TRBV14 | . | TGTGCCAGCAGCCAACTGTCAGGGACCTACGAGCAGTACTTC | CASSQLSGTYEQYF
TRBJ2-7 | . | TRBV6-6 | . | TGTGCCAGCGTCGCGGGACAGACCTACGAGCAGTACTTC | CASVAGQTYEQYF
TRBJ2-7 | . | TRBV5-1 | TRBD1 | TGCGCCAGCAGCAGGGACAGGGAAGTCTACGAGCAGTACTTC | CASSRDREVYEQYF
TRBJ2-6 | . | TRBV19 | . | TGTGCCGGTGGAGGAGGGTCTGGGGCCAACGTCCTGACTTTC | CAGGGGSGANVLTF
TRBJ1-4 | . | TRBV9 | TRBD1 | TGTGCCAGCAGCGTTTGGGGACAGGGGAATGAAAAACTGTTTTTT | CASSVWGQGNEKLFF
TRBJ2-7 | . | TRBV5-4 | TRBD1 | TGTGCCAGCAGACCAAGGGGGCGAGAGTACGAGCAGTACTTC | CASRPRGREYEQYF
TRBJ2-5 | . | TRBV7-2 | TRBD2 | TGTGCCAGCAGCTTCGTAGCGGGGGGGCAACAGACCCAGTACTTC | CASSFVAGGQQTQYF
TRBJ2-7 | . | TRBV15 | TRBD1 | TGTGCCACCCGAAAGGACAGGGGAGGCTCCTACGAGCAGTACTTC | CATRKDRGGSYEQYF
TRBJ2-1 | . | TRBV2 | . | TGTGCCAGCAGTGAGGGCAGGGAGTCCTACAATGAGCAGTTCTTC | CASSEGRESYNEQFF
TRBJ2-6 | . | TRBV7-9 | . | TGTGCCAGCAGCCCCTCTGGGGCCAACGTCCTGACTTTC | CASSPSGANVLTF
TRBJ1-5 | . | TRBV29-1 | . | TGCAGCGTTGAAGTAGGGGACAATCAGCCCCAGCATTTT | CSVEVGDNQPQHF
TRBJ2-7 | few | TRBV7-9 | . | TGTGCCAGCAGCGTTCCCGGGACGCAACGGGAGCAGTACTTC | CASSVPGTQREQYF
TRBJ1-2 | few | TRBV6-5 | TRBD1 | TGTGCCAGCAGTGCCCAGACAGGGGCAAACTATGGCTACACCTTC | CASSAQTGANYGYTF
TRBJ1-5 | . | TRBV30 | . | TGTGCCTGGAGTGGAGGAATCCGTAGCAATCAGCCCCAGCATTTT | CAWSGGIRSNQPQHF
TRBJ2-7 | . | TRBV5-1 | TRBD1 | TGCGCCAGCAGCTTGGCGGGACAGGGTAGACTCTACGAGCAGTACTTC | CASSLAGQGRLYEQYF
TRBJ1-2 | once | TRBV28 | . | TGTGCCAGCAGTTTGGTAGTCGACACCGATGGCTACACCTTC | CASSLVVDTDGYTF
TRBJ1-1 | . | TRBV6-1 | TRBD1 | TGTGCCAGCAGTCAAGACAGGGGGGGTGAAGCTTTCTTT | CASSQDRGGEAFF
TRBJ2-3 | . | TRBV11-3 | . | TGTGCCAGCAGCTTAGAAGGGCAGGGAACAGATACGCAGTATTTT | CASSLEGQGTDTQYF
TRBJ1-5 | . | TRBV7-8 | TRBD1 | TGTGCCAGCAGCTCAGGGACAGGGCCTTATAGCAATCAGCCCCAGCATTTT | CASSSGTGPYSNQPQHF
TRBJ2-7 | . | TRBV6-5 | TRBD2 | TGTGCCAGCAGCTTAGCGGGGGCCGTCTACGAGCAGTACTTC | CASSLAGAVYEQYF
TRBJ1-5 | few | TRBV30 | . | TGTGCCTGGAGTGTATTTGGGGTACGCCAGCCCCAGCATTTT | CAWSVFGVRQPQHF
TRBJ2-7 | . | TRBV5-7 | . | TGTGCCAGCAGCTTTACGGCTAGAGCTGTCGACGAGCAGTACTTC | CASSFTARAVDEQYF
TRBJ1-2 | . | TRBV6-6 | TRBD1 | TGTGCCAGCCGGCGGACAGGGGGGTCTTCGGATGGCTACACCTTC | CASRRTGGSSDGYTF
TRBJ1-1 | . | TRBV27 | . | TGTGCCAGCAGTGCCCTCCGGGACAAATATGAAGCTTTCTTT | CASSALRDKYEAFF
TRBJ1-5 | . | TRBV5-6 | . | TGTGCCAGCAGCTTGGGATACGGGACACCGGATCAGCCCCAGCATTTT | CASSLGYGTPDQPQHF
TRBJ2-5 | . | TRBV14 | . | TGTGCCAGCAGCTTTCGGACGGTTCAAGAGACCCAGTACTTC | CASSFRTVQETQYF
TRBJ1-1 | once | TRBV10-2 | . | TGCGCCAGCAGTGAGGATTACACTGAAGCTTTCTTT | CASSEDYTEAFF
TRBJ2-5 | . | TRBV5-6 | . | TGTGCCAGCAGCTTAAAAGCTCCCGGGGAGACCCAGTACTTC | CASSLKAPGETQYF
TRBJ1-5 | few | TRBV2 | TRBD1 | TGTGCCAGCAGCGATCGGACAGGGGGAAATCAGCCCCAGCATTTT | CASSDRTGGNQPQHF
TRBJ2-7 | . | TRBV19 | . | TGTGCCAGTAAGGGGAAAGGGGCCTACGAGCAGTACTTC | CASKGKGAYEQYF
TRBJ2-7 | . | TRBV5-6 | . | TGTGCCAGCACCCTAGGGTACGAGCAGTACTTC | CASTLGYEQYF